This TCR beta chain came from a study of Ad26.COV2.S vaccination and SARS-CoV-2 variants. The overall study: As a participant in COV1001, the donor was in the Ad26.COV2.S trial arm. Each vaccinee took Ad26.COV2.S intramuscularly, once or twice 56 days apart.

A word on this clone: The junction differs from germline at one of its ends, possibly a read error.

This CDR3 is built from 12 residues. Germline lookup yields CDR1 MNHEY and CDR2 SVGAGI. As for treatment: some 20 received Ad26.COV2.S at low or high dose, single or two shots; roughly 5 received placebo; per-sample allocation not given. It was on day 63 after the first vaccine or placebo injection that samples were taken. Boston provided a donor who was an adult aged 18-55 years. Assay used: immunoSEQ multiplex PCR; TCRdb lists only in-frame clones, some missing. The table records some 330,000 clones, roughly nine tenths of them present only once. The gene calls are TRBV6-5 and TRBJ2-7; D is ambiguous. Sample: peripheral blood, taken in a trial of Ad26.COV2.S vaccine versus placebo. The clonotype was recovered from a person aged 18-60 years who received the Ad26.COV2.S COVID-19 vaccine or a placebo. The CDR3 DNA sequence: TGTGTCAGCAGTTACTCAGAGAACGAGCAGTACTTC. It codes for CVSSYSENEQYF.